The rows below give T cell receptor beta chains drawn from one sample of a study of cytomegalovirus exposure and HLA in healthy donors. Clones were read by immunoSEQ multiplex PCR, and TCRdb kept only the in-frame ones, dropping some. The sample has about 190,000 clones, about 88% seen once; the top ten hold approximately 1.5%. The sequenced sample was PBMCs. These receptor sequences come from a young woman in good health and CMV-seronegative. The CDR3 runs from the conserved cysteine through the conserved F or W. Each record gives: D gene, J gene, CDR3 length, clone size, V gene, CDR3 protein, CDR3 DNA. D genes are given only for firm matches. Clone size appears in some rows only: once, few, many, or a class for an expanded clone.

. | TRBJ2-3 | 15 | . | TRBV9 | CASSSRTPSTDTQYF | TGTGCCAGCAGCTCCCGAACACCGAGCACAGATACGCAGTATTTT
. | TRBJ1-2 | 17 | . | TRBV5-1 | CASSPGGVAGEDLGYTF | TGCGCCAGCAGCCCGGGGGGAGTGGCAGGGGAGGACCTTGGCTACACCTTC
. | TRBJ2-1 | 15 | . | TRBV6-1 | CASSEGESSYNEQFF | TGTGCCAGCAGTGAGGGCGAGAGCTCCTACAATGAGCAGTTCTTC
TRBD2 | TRBJ2-3 | 14 | . | TRBV5-1 | CASSLLAGTDTQYF | TGCGCCAGCAGCTTGCTAGCGGGCACAGATACGCAGTATTTT
. | TRBJ2-7 | 15 | . | TRBV19 | CASSTWVGSSYEQYF | TGTGCCAGTAGTACCTGGGTCGGGAGCTCCTACGAGCAGTACTTC
. | TRBJ1-4 | 14 | . | TRBV9 | CASSVGGRDEKLFF | TGTGCCAGCAGCGTAGGTGGCAGGGATGAAAAACTGTTTTTT
TRBD1 | TRBJ1-4 | 16 | . | TRBV5-1 | CASSLGTGQTNEKLFF | TGCGCCAGCAGCTTGGGGACAGGACAAACTAATGAAAAACTGTTTTTT
. | TRBJ1-2 | 15 | . | TRBV4-1 | CASSPSGAENYGYTF | TGCGCCAGCAGCCCAAGTGGGGCTGAGAACTATGGCTACACCTTC
TRBD1 | TRBJ1-5 | 15 | . | TRBV4-1 | CASSQADRVYQPQHF | TGCGCCAGCAGCCAAGCGGACAGGGTCTATCAGCCCCAGCATTTT
TRBD2 | TRBJ2-5 | 14 | . | TRBV9 | CASSVAPGGETQYF | TGTGCCAGCAGCGTAGCCCCGGGAGGGGAGACCCAGTACTTC
. | TRBJ2-1 | 13 | few | TRBV2 | CASSVFRDNEQFF | TGTGCCAGCAGTGTGTTCAGGGACAATGAGCAGTTCTTC
. | TRBJ2-1 | 12 | . | TRBV14 | CASSPTRHEQFF | TGTGCCAGCAGTCCTACTAGACATGAGCAGTTCTTC
. | TRBJ1-5 | 16 | few | TRBV5-5 | CASSPRDSWGNQPQHF | TGTGCCAGCAGCCCCCGGGACTCTTGGGGCAATCAGCCCCAGCATTTT
TRBD1 | TRBJ1-5 | 14 | . | TRBV2 | CASTGPGGREPQHF | TGTGCCAGCACCGGACCAGGGGGACGGGAGCCCCAGCATTTT
TRBD1 | TRBJ1-1 | 17 | . | TRBV28 | CASSLLGTGALNTEAFF | TGTGCCAGCAGTTTACTCGGGACAGGGGCCTTGAACACTGAAGCTTTCTTT
. | TRBJ1-5 | 13 | . | TRBV6-5 | CASTRGLNQPQHF | TGTGCCAGCACTCGAGGGCTCAATCAGCCCCAGCATTTT
. | TRBJ1-2 | 15 | . | TRBV14 | CASSPDTGVGYGYTF | TGTGCCAGCAGCCCGGACACGGGGGTGGGTTATGGCTACACCTTC
. | TRBJ1-2 | 15 | . | TRBV11-2 | CASSLGGGTDYGYTF | TGTGCCAGCAGCCTCGGGGGGGGGACTGACTATGGCTACACCTTC
. | TRBJ1-6 | 13 | . | TRBV6-1 | CASSGQYNSPLHF | TGTGCCAGCAGTGGACAGTATAATTCACCCCTCCACTTT
TRBD1 | TRBJ1-1 | 10 | . | TRBV29-1 | CSGPQGEAFF | TGCAGCGGACCACAGGGGGAAGCTTTCTTT
TRBD2 | TRBJ2-7 | 16 | . | TRBV9 | CASSVFSGGGANEQYF | TGTGCCAGCAGCGTATTTTCGGGCGGGGGGGCCAACGAGCAGTACTTC
. | TRBJ2-7 | 14 | . | TRBV25-1 | CASQSGARFYEQYF | TGTGCCTCGCAGTCAGGGGCCCGTTTCTACGAGCAGTACTTC
TRBD1 | TRBJ1-2 | 12 | . | TRBV29-1 | CSVEGQTYGYTF | TGCAGCGTAGAGGGACAGACCTATGGCTACACCTTC
TRBD1 | TRBJ2-7 | 15 | . | TRBV7-8 | CASSLTGVGGYEQYF | TGTGCCAGCAGCTTGACAGGGGTTGGGGGTTACGAGCAGTACTTC
TRBD1 | TRBJ1-5 | 15 | once | TRBV7-6 | CASSLGGGLNQPQHF | TGTGCCAGCAGCTTAGGAGGGGGCTTAAATCAGCCCCAGCATTTT
TRBD1 | TRBJ2-3 | 15 | once | TRBV2 | CASGGQGYSTDTQYF | TGTGCCAGCGGGGGACAGGGGTATAGCACAGATACGCAGTATTTT
. | TRBJ1-5 | 15 | . | TRBV2 | CASLARLGGGQPQHF | TGTGCCAGCCTTGCACGCTTGGGTGGCGGTCAGCCCCAGCATTTT
. | TRBJ2-3 | 16 | . | TRBV4-1 | CASSQGGVMLTDTQYF | TGCGCCAGCAGCCAAGGGGGAGTAATGCTTACAGATACGCAGTATTTT
TRBD1 | TRBJ1-6 | 18 | . | TRBV7-8 | CASSFRQGQSSYNSPLHF | TGTGCCAGCAGCTTCCGACAGGGGCAGAGCTCCTATAATTCACCCCTCCACTTT
. | TRBJ1-1 | 14 | . | TRBV28 | CASNVGGSRVGAFF | TGTGCCAGCAACGTGGGAGGGTCGCGGGTGGGAGCTTTCTTT
. | TRBJ1-1 | 16 | few | TRBV18 | CASSPTGRQPGTEAFF | TGTGCCAGCTCACCCACGGGTCGACAGCCGGGCACTGAAGCTTTCTTT
TRBD1 | TRBJ2-7 | 12 | . | TRBV10-3 | CAINQDRGEQYF | TGTGCCATCAATCAGGACAGGGGCGAGCAGTACTTC
. | TRBJ2-7 | 15 | once | TRBV5-1 | CASSFGQGPSYEQYF | TGCGCCAGCAGCTTTGGGCAGGGTCCATCCTACGAGCAGTACTTC
. | TRBJ1-5 | 14 | . | TRBV4-1 | CASSQASGNQPQHF | TGCGCCAGCAGCCAAGCTTCAGGGAATCAGCCCCAGCATTTT
. | TRBJ2-2 | 14 | few | TRBV6-1 | CASTDHSGTGELFF | TGTGCCAGCACCGATCACTCGGGCACCGGGGAGCTGTTTTTT
TRBD2 | TRBJ2-3 | 17 | . | TRBV4-1 | CASSLLPSGASTDTQYF | TGCGCCAGCAGCCTCCTCCCTAGCGGGGCTAGCACAGATACGCAGTATTTT
TRBD2 | TRBJ2-7 | 14 | . | TRBV30 | CAWGTGGAFYEQYF | TGTGCCTGGGGTACGGGGGGGGCTTTCTACGAGCAGTACTTC
TRBD1 | TRBJ2-7 | 15 | once | TRBV5-1 | CASSLGGGLTYEQYF | TGCGCCAGCAGCTTGGGAGGGGGCCTTACCTACGAGCAGTACTTC
TRBD2 | TRBJ2-1 | 15 | . | TRBV6-5 | CASSYGGRAWNEQFF | TGTGCCAGCAGTTACGGCGGGAGGGCCTGGAATGAGCAGTTCTTC
TRBD2 | TRBJ2-5 | 16 | . | TRBV28 | CASSWTSGGYQETQYF | TGTGCCAGCAGTTGGACTAGCGGGGGGTACCAAGAGACCCAGTACTTC
. | TRBJ2-6 | 16 | . | TRBV5-1 | CASSLPTDSGANVLTF | TGCGCCAGCAGCCTACCTACAGACTCTGGGGCCAACGTCCTGACTTTC
. | TRBJ1-3 | 15 | . | TRBV6-5 | CASSPAPWVGHTIYF | TGTGCCAGCAGTCCGGCCCCATGGGTTGGGCACACCATATATTTT
TRBD1 | TRBJ1-2 | 13 | . | TRBV4-2 | CASSPDRVNGYTF | TGTGCCAGCAGCCCGGACAGGGTGAATGGCTACACCTTC
. | TRBJ1-1 | 12 | . | TRBV5-6 | CASSFMNTEAFF | TGTGCCAGCAGCTTTATGAACACTGAAGCTTTCTTT
TRBD1 | TRBJ1-3 | 18 | . | TRBV10-3 | CAISERAVTGGDGNTIYF | TGTGCCATCAGTGAGAGGGCCGTGACAGGGGGCGATGGAAACACCATATATTTT
TRBD2 | TRBJ2-3 | 13 | . | TRBV9 | CASRKGTSGLQYF | TGTGCCAGCAGAAAAGGGACTAGCGGACTCCAGTATTTT
. | TRBJ2-3 | 15 | . | TRBV7-9 | CASSLGPGQADTQYF | TGTGCCAGCAGCTTAGGTCCAGGGCAGGCAGATACGCAGTATTTT
TRBD2 | TRBJ2-1 | 15 | . | TRBV6-5 | CASSYGGLAGAGEFF | TGTGCCAGCAGTTACGGTGGACTAGCGGGGGCCGGGGAGTTCTTC
TRBD1 | TRBJ2-7 | 13 | . | TRBV5-3 | CARSLRTGIEQYF | TGTGCCAGAAGCTTGAGGACAGGGATTGAGCAGTACTTC
. | TRBJ2-1 | 15 | . | TRBV4-3 | CASSQDLDSPNEQFF | TGCGCCAGCAGCCAAGATTTGGACAGCCCCAATGAGCAGTTCTTC
. | TRBJ2-7 | 14 | . | TRBV4-1 | CASSQGYGNYEQYF | TGCGCCAGCAGCCAGGGATACGGGAACTACGAGCAGTACTTC
. | TRBJ2-5 | 14 | . | TRBV10-2 | CASTADSRRETQYF | TGCGCCAGCACAGCGGACTCTAGGAGGGAGACCCAGTACTTC
. | TRBJ2-5 | 13 | . | TRBV9 | CASSAGTLGTQYF | TGTGCCAGCAGCGCCGGGACTCTAGGTACCCAGTACTTC